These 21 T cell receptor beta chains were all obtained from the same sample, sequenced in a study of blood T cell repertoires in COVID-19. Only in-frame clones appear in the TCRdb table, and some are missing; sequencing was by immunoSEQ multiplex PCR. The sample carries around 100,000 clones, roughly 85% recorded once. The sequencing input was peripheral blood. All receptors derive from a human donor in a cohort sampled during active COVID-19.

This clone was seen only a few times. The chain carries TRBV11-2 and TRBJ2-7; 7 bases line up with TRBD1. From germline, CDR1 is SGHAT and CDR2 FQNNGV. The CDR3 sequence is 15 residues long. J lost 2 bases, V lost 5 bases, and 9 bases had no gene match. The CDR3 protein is CASSDATGKTYEQYF. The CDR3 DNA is TGTGCCAGCAGCGATGCGACAGGGAAAACCTACGAGCAGTACTTC.

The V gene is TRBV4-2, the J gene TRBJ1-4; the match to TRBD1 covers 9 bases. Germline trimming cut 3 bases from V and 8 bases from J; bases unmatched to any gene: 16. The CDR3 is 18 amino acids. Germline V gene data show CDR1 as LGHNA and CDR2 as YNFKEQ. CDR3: CASSHRGQGGKVGEKLFF. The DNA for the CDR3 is TGTGCCAGCAGCCATAGGGGACAGGGCGGGAAGGTAGGCGAAAAACTGTTTTTT.

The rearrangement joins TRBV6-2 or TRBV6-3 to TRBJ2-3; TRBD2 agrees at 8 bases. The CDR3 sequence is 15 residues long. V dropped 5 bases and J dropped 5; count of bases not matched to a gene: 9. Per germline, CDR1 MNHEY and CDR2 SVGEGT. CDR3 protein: CASSPWRGAQDTQYF. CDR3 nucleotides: TGTGCCAGCAGTCCGTGGCGGGGGGCCCAAGATACGCAGTATTTT.

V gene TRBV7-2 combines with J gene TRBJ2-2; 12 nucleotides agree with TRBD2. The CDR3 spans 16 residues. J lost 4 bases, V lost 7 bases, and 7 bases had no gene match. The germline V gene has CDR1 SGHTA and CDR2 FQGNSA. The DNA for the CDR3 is TGTGCCAGCATTGGACTAGCGGGGAAGGGCACCGGGGAGCTGTTTTTT. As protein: CASIGLAGKGTGELFF.

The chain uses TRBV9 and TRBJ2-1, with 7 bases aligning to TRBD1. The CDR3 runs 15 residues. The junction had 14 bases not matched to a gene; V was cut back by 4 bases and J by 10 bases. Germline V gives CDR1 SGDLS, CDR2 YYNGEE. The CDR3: CASSRIDRAETEQFF. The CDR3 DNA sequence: TGTGCCAGCAGCCGAATTGACAGGGCGGAGACCGAGCAGTTCTTC.

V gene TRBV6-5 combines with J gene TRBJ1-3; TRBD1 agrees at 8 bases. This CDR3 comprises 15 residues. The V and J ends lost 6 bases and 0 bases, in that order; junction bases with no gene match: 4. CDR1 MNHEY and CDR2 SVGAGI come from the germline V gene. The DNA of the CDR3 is TGTGCCAGCAGCCGGACAGGGAGCTCTGGAAACACCATATATTTT. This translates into CASSRTGSSGNTIYF.

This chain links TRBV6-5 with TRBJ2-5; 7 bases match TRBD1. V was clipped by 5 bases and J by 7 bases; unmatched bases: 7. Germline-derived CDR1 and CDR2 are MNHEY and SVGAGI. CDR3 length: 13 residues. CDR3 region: CASSTGVLGTQYF. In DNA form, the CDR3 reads TGTGCCAGCAGTACAGGGGTTTTAGGGACCCAGTACTTC.

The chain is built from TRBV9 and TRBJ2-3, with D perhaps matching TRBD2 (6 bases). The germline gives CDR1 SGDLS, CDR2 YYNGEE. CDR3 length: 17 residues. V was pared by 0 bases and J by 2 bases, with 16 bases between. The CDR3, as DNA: TGTGCCAGCAGCGTAGGATTCGGGGGAATGGTCACAGATACGCAGTATTTT. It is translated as CASSVGFGGMVTDTQYF.

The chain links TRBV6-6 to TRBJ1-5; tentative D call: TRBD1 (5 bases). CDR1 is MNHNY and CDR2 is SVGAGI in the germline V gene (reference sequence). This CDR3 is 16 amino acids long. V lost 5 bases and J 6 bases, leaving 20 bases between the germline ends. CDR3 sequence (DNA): TGTGCCAGCAGTAACCCTGGGAGGGGTAGGAGTCAGCCCCAGCATTTT. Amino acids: CASSNPGRGRSQPQHF.

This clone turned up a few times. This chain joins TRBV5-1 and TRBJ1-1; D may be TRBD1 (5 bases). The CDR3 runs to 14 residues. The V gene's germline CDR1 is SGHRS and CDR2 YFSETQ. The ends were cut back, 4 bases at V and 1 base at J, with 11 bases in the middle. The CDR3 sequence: CASSRGLQNTEAFF. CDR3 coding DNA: TGCGCCAGCAGCCGGGGACTGCAGAACACTGAAGCTTTCTTT.

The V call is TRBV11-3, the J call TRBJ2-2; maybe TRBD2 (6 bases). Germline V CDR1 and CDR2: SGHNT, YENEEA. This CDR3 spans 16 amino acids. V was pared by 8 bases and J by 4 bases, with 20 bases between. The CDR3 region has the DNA TGTGCCAGCTCGAGGAGGGGATTTGGTAGCACCGGGGAGCTGTTTTTT. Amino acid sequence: CASSRRGFGSTGELFF.

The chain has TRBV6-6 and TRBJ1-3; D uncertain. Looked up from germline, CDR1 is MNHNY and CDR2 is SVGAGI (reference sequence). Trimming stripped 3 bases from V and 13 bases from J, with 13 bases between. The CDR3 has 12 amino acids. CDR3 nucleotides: TGTGCCAGCAGTTATTTCCCTAGCACAATATATTTT. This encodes CASSYFPSTIYF.

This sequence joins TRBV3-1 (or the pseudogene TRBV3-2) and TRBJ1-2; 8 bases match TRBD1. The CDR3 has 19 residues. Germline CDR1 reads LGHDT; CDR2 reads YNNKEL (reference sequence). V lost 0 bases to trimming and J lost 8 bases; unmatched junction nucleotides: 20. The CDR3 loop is CASSQDQRQGAPLTRGYTF. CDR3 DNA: TGTGCCAGCAGCCAAGATCAGAGGCAGGGGGCTCCCCTGACAAGGGGCTACACCTTC.

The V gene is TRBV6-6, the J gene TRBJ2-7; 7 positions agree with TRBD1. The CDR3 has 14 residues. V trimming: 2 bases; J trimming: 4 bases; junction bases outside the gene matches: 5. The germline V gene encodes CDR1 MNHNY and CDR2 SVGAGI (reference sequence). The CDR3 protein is CASSYRTGSYEQYF. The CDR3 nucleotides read TGTGCCAGCAGTTACAGGACAGGATCATACGAGCAGTACTTC.

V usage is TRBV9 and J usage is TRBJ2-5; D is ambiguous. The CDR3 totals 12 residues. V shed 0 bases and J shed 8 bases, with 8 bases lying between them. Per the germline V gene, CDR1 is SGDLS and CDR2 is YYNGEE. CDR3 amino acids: CASSVGGDTQYF. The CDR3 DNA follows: TGTGCCAGCAGCGTAGGAGGTGATACCCAGTACTTC.

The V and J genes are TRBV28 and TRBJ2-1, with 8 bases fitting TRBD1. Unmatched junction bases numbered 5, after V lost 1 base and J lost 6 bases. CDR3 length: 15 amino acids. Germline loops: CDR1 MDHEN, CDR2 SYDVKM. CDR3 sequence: CASSLYGQGVNEQFF. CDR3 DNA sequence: TGTGCCAGCAGTTTATACGGACAGGGAGTCAATGAGCAGTTCTTC. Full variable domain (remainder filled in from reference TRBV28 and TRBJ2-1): DVKVTQSSRYLVKRTGEKVFLECVQDMDHENMFWYRQDPGLGLRLIYFSYDVKMKEKGDIPEGYSVSREKKERFSLILESASTNQTSMYLCASSLYGQGVNEQFFGPGTRLTVL.

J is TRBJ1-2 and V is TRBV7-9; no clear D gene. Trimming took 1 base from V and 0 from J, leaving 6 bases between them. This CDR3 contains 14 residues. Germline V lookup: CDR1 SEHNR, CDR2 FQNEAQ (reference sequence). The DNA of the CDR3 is TGTGCCAGCAGCTTAGGAGGCACTAACTATGGCTACACCTTC. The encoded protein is CASSLGGTNYGYTF.

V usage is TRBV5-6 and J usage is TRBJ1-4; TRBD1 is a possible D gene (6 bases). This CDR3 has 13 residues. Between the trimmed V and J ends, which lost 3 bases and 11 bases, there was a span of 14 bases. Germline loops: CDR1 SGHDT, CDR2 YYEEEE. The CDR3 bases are TGTGCCAGCAGCTCGGCAGGGGCCTTGAAACTGTTTTTT. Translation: CASSSAGALKLFF.

The CDR3 DNA follows: TGTGCCAGCAGTTTAGTCGACTTGAGGGAGCAGTACTTC. Its protein product is CASSLVDLREQYF. The chain recombines TRBV28 with TRBJ2-7; D unresolved. CDR1 is MDHEN, CDR2 SYDVKM, per germline. The CDR3 is made up of 13 amino acids. V was clipped by 2 bases and J by 7 bases, with 12 bases between them. Drawing the rest from reference TRBV28 and TRBJ2-7, the complete variable domain is DVKVTQSSRYLVKRTGEKVFLECVQDMDHENMFWYRQDPGLGLRLIYFSYDVKMKEKGDIPEGYSVSREKKERFSLILESASTNQTSMYLCASSLVDLREQYFGPGTRLTVT.

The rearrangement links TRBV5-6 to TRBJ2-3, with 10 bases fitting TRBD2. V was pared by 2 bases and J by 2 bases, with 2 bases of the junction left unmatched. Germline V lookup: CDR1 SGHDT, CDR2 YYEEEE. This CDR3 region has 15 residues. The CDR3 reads CASSLLAGPTDTQYF. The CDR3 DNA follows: TGTGCCAGCAGCTTACTAGCGGGGCCCACAGATACGCAGTATTTT.

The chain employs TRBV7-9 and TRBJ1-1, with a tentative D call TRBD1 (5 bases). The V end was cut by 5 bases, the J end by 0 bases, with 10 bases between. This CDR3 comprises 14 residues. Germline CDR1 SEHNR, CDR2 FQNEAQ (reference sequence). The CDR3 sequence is CASSLQTVNTEAFF. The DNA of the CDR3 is TGTGCCAGCAGCCTACAGACAGTGAACACTGAAGCTTTCTTT. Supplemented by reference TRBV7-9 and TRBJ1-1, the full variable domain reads DTGVSQNPRHKITKRGQNVTFRCDPISEHNRLYWYRQTLGQGPEFLTYFQNEAQLEKSRLLSDRFSAERPKGSFSTLEIQRTEQGDSAMYLCASSLQTVNTEAFFGQGTRLTVV.